Listed below are T cell receptor beta chains from one sample, sequenced in a study of cytomegalovirus exposure and HLA in healthy donors. The protocol was immunoSEQ multiplex PCR, while the TCRdb copy is restricted to in-frame clones and leaves out a portion. The repertoire table contains tens of thousands of clones. The specimen sequenced was PBMCs. The receptors here all came from a young man in good health and CMV-seronegative. The CDR3 runs from the conserved cysteine through the conserved F or W. A D gene is named only where the DNA matches it firmly.

J gene: TRBJ2-7; V gene: TRBV5-1; D gene: TRBD1; CDR3 protein: CASSLLTVGQGDYEQYF; CDR3 DNA: TGCGCCAGCAGCTTACTCACCGTTGGCCAGGGGGACTACGAGCAGTACTTC
J gene: TRBJ1-2; V gene: TRBV29-1; D gene: NA; CDR3 protein: CSVEKGAGYTF; CDR3 DNA: TGCAGCGTTGAGAAAGGGGCCGGCTACACCTTC
J gene: TRBJ1-4; V gene: TRBV18; D gene: NA; CDR3 protein: CASSPAGEKLFF; CDR3 DNA: TGTGCCAGCTCACCTGCCGGGGAAAAACTGTTTTTT
J gene: TRBJ1-2; V gene: TRBV28; D gene: NA; CDR3 protein: CASSNPGDSLRGYTF; CDR3 DNA: TGTGCCAGCAGTAACCCGGGGGACTCCCTACGGGGCTACACCTTC
J gene: TRBJ2-7; V gene: TRBV30; D gene: NA; CDR3 protein: CAWRGRAGFYEQYF; CDR3 DNA: TGTGCCTGGAGGGGCAGGGCGGGATTTTACGAGCAGTACTTC
J gene: TRBJ2-3; V gene: TRBV18; D gene: NA; CDR3 protein: CASSPDEKDTQYF; CDR3 DNA: TGTGCCAGCTCACCAGATGAGAAAGATACGCAGTATTTT
J gene: TRBJ2-2; V gene: TRBV9; D gene: TRBD2; CDR3 protein: CASSVEGGGELFF; CDR3 DNA: TGTGCCAGCAGCGTAGAGGGAGGGGGGGAGCTGTTTTTT
J gene: TRBJ2-3; V gene: TRBV5-6; D gene: NA; CDR3 protein: CASSLRQGYSDTQYF; CDR3 DNA: TGTGCCAGCAGCTTGCGCCAGGGCTACTCAGATACGCAGTATTTT
J gene: TRBJ2-7; V gene: TRBV18; D gene: TRBD1; CDR3 protein: CASSPGTGGIYEQYF; CDR3 DNA: TGTGCCAGCTCACCAGGGACAGGGGGCATCTACGAGCAGTACTTC
J gene: TRBJ2-3; V gene: TRBV9; D gene: TRBD2; CDR3 protein: CASSVLAGAGADTQYF; CDR3 DNA: TGTGCCAGCAGCGTTCTAGCGGGGGCGGGCGCAGATACGCAGTATTTT
J gene: TRBJ1-2; V gene: TRBV6-5; D gene: TRBD1; CDR3 protein: CASSPGQGGYTF; CDR3 DNA: TGTGCCAGCAGCCCTGGACAGGGTGGCTACACCTTC
J gene: TRBJ1-2; V gene: TRBV6-1; D gene: NA; CDR3 protein: CASTSLGYGYTF; CDR3 DNA: TGTGCCAGCACCTCACTCGGCTATGGCTACACCTTC
J gene: TRBJ1-2; V gene: TRBV4-2; D gene: TRBD1; CDR3 protein: CASSQGDRGHYGYTF; CDR3 DNA: TGTGCCAGCAGCCAAGGGGACAGGGGGCACTATGGCTACACCTTC
J gene: TRBJ2-5; V gene: TRBV5-1; D gene: TRBD2; CDR3 protein: CASSLLAGGQETQYF; CDR3 DNA: TGCGCCAGCAGCTTGTTGGCGGGAGGGCAAGAGACCCAGTACTTC
J gene: TRBJ2-7; V gene: TRBV5-1; D gene: NA; CDR3 protein: CASSNRGWEPTYEQYF; CDR3 DNA: TGCGCCAGCAGCAATAGAGGGTGGGAGCCCACCTACGAGCAGTACTTC
J gene: TRBJ2-3; V gene: TRBV30; D gene: TRBD2; CDR3 protein: CATSGAGTDTQYF; CDR3 DNA: TGTGCTACAAGCGGGGCGGGCACAGATACGCAGTATTTT
J gene: TRBJ1-6; V gene: TRBV5-8; D gene: TRBD1; CDR3 protein: CASSLGDRGRSPLHF; CDR3 DNA: TGTGCCAGCAGCTTGGGGGACAGGGGGCGGTCACCCCTCCACTTT
J gene: TRBJ2-4; V gene: TRBV6-1; D gene: NA; CDR3 protein: CASSDSGRGNIQYF; CDR3 DNA: TGTGCCAGCAGTGATAGCGGACGTGGAAACATTCAGTACTTC
J gene: TRBJ1-1; V gene: TRBV19; D gene: TRBD1; CDR3 protein: CASIKTGRTEAFF; CDR3 DNA: TGTGCCAGTATCAAGACAGGGAGGACTGAAGCTTTCTTT
J gene: TRBJ2-7; V gene: TRBV5-1; D gene: NA; CDR3 protein: CASSLPTYEQYF; CDR3 DNA: TGCGCCAGCAGCTTGCCAACCTACGAGCAGTACTTC
J gene: TRBJ2-3; V gene: TRBV30; D gene: NA; CDR3 protein: CAWSVSGKGTQYF; CDR3 DNA: TGTGCCTGGAGTGTGTCAGGGAAAGGAACGCAGTATTTT
J gene: TRBJ2-1; V gene: TRBV6-5; D gene: NA; CDR3 protein: CASSYSSGGETGEQFF; CDR3 DNA: TGTGCCAGCAGTTACTCTAGCGGAGGGGAGACGGGTGAGCAGTTCTTC
J gene: TRBJ2-3; V gene: TRBV5-4; D gene: NA; CDR3 protein: CASSEYGTDTQYF; CDR3 DNA: TGTGCCAGCTCTGAGTACGGCACAGATACGCAGTATTTT
J gene: TRBJ2-7; V gene: TRBV11-3; D gene: TRBD2; CDR3 protein: CASSAGLGYEQYF; CDR3 DNA: TGTGCCAGCAGCGCGGGACTAGGGTACGAGCAGTACTTC
J gene: TRBJ2-7; V gene: TRBV6-1; D gene: TRBD2; CDR3 protein: CASSDMTSGRGEQYF; CDR3 DNA: TGTGCCAGCAGCGATATGACTAGCGGGAGGGGTGAGCAGTACTTC
J gene: TRBJ2-7; V gene: TRBV27; D gene: TRBD2; CDR3 protein: CASSSHLAGGGEQYF; CDR3 DNA: TGTGCCAGCAGTTCCCATCTAGCGGGAGGGGGAGAGCAGTACTTC
J gene: TRBJ1-1; V gene: TRBV29-1; D gene: TRBD1; CDR3 protein: CSVETTGVTEAFF; CDR3 DNA: TGCAGCGTGGAAACGACAGGGGTGACTGAAGCTTTCTTT
J gene: TRBJ2-7; V gene: TRBV4-1; D gene: TRBD2; CDR3 protein: CASSPTSGRAYEQYF; CDR3 DNA: TGCGCCAGCAGTCCTACTAGCGGGAGGGCCTACGAGCAGTACTTC
J gene: TRBJ2-7; V gene: TRBV7-6; D gene: NA; CDR3 protein: CASSQLELSYEQYF; CDR3 DNA: TGTGCCAGCAGCCAACTAGAGCTGTCCTACGAGCAGTACTTC
J gene: TRBJ2-7; V gene: TRBV29-1; D gene: NA; CDR3 protein: CSGKQGEGEQYF; CDR3 DNA: TGCAGCGGGAAACAGGGAGAGGGCGAGCAGTACTTC
J gene: TRBJ2-7; V gene: TRBV12-5; D gene: TRBD2; CDR3 protein: CASVPSGSAGNEQYF; CDR3 DNA: TGTGCTAGTGTCCCTAGCGGGAGCGCCGGGAACGAGCAGTACTTC